This TCR beta chain was recovered during a study of Tregs in tolerant kidney transplant recipients. General study results and limits: Activated donor B cell expansion appeared to reveal the most relevant donor-specific TCRbeta repertoire. Validation in larger populations is needed because few patients were studied. Biological reproducibility was not directly addressed in this study.

This CDR3 region has 13 residues. V was cut by 1 base and J by 8 bases, with 11 bases left in between. Germline V gene lookup returns CDR1 SGHAT and CDR2 FQDESV (reference sequence). This table comes from immunoSEQ multiplex PCR, and its TCRdb copy is limited to in-frame clones, with some not included. In the table there are hundreds of thousands of clones, approximately 84% of which are singletons. With regard to this clone: Its antigen is undetermined.

Input material: CD4+ T cells from blood. The TCR sequence derives from a human donor in good health. The chain is built from TRBV11-1 and TRBJ1-2; a weak D match, TRBD1 (5 bases). This CDR3 is CASSLVGASGYTF. CDR3 sequence (DNA): TGTGCCAGCAGCTTAGTAGGGGCGTCAGGCTACACCTTC.